The next 22 T cell receptor beta chains were all read from a single sample in a study of OX40 agonist ivuxolimab in advanced cancers. The method was immunoSEQ multiplex PCR; TCRdb's version includes in-frame clones alone and lacks a portion of them. The table has approximately 68,000 clones, roughly nine tenths seen once; the top ten hold roughly 10%. The source was CD4+ or CD8+ T cells sorted from blood, collected in a trial of the OX40 agonist ivuxolimab. The receptors come from an adult with an advanced solid tumor such as melanoma, head and neck, liver or kidney cancer.

Only one count was recorded for this clone. The chain is built from TRBV7-6 and TRBJ2-7; D ambiguous. V gave up 4 bases and J gave up 6 bases, with 7 bases separating them. Germline loops: CDR1 SGHVS, CDR2 FNYEAQ. This CDR3 contains 11 residues. CDR3: CASSSKSEQYF. As DNA, the CDR3 is TGTGCCAGCAGCTCTAAATCCGAGCAGTACTTC.

CDR3 DNA: TGTGCCAGCAGTCAAGGCAATCAGCCCCAGCATTTT. It codes for CASSQGNQPQHF. The rearrangement joins TRBV7-6 to TRBJ1-5; no firm D call. Trimming stripped 6 bases from V and 2 bases from J, with 5 bases between. The length of the CDR3 is 12 residues. From germline, CDR1 is SGHVS and CDR2 FNYEAQ.

This clone was seen once. This rearrangement joins TRBV27 to TRBJ2-7; no clear D. The CDR3 covers 14 residues. Between the trimmed V and J ends, which lost 2 bases and 2 bases, there was a span of 10 bases. Germline CDR1 reads MNHEY; CDR2 reads SMNVEV (reference sequence). The CDR3 spells CASSLGDGPYEQYF. The DNA of the CDR3 is TGTGCCAGCAGTTTAGGCGACGGTCCCTACGAGCAGTACTTC.

This chain joins TRBV7-6 and TRBJ2-7; TRBD1 agrees at 9 bases. V shed 1 base and J 6 bases; nucleotides not matched to a gene: 10. This CDR3 is built from 16 residues. Germline lookup yields CDR1 SGHVS and CDR2 FNYEAQ. CDR3 coding DNA: TGTGCCAGCAGCTTAGAAACGGGACAGGGTTACGGCGAGCAGTACTTC. The encoded protein is CASSLETGQGYGEQYF.

This rearrangement joins TRBV11-2 to TRBJ2-7; D unclear. The CDR3 sequence is 12 residues long. CDR1 and CDR2 (germline): SGHAT, FQNNGV. Trimming pared 5 bases from V and 6 bases from J, leaving 11 bases between. The DNA for the CDR3 is TGTGCCAGCAGCCCCCCTACGGGCGAGCAGTACTTC. It yields the protein CASSPPTGEQYF.

This rearrangement joins TRBV2 to TRBJ2-1; the match to TRBD2 covers 13 bases. The CDR3 is 13 residues long. CDR1 and CDR2 from the germline V gene are SNHLY and FYNNEI. With V trimmed by 6 bases and J by 10 bases, 3 bases remained unmatched. The CDR3 is CASSGLAGAEQFF. CDR3 nucleotide sequence: TGTGCCAGCAGCGGACTAGCGGGGGCAGAGCAGTTCTTC.

The rearrangement joins TRBV6-6 to TRBJ1-6; D is unresolved. Germline V gene lookup returns CDR1 MNHNY and CDR2 SVGAGI (reference sequence). The CDR3 loop spans 13 amino acids. V lost 0 bases and J lost 11, with 8 bases in between. CDR3 region: CASSYSSPAPLHF. In nucleotides, the CDR3 is TGTGCCAGCAGTTACTCCTCCCCAGCACCCCTCCACTTT.

Comments on this clone: At one end the junction does not follow the germline gene, possibly because of a read error. The V call is TRBV7-7, the J call TRBJ2-5; possibly TRBD2 for D (6 bases). This CDR3 spans 14 amino acids. CDR1 is SSHAT, CDR2 FNYEAQ, per germline (reference sequence). The chain's CDR3 is CASSLGGGQETQYF. CDR3 sequence (DNA): TGTGCTAGCAGCTTGGGGGGAGGTCAAGAGACCCAGTACTTC.

V is TRBV5-4 and J is TRBJ2-5; D possibly corresponds to TRBD1 (5 bases). The CDR3 consists of 14 residues. Germline V lookup: CDR1 SGHNT, CDR2 YYREEE (reference sequence). Between the trimmed V and J ends, which lost 2 bases and 1 base, there was a span of 9 bases. The CDR3 spells CASSLAQGQETQYF. DNA for the CDR3: TGTGCCAGCAGCTTAGCCCAGGGCCAAGAGACCCAGTACTTC.

The chain combines TRBV27 with TRBJ2-5; 9 bases map to TRBD2. This CDR3 has 16 amino acids. CDR1 is MNHEY and CDR2 is SMNVEV in the germline V gene (reference sequence). V was pared by 5 bases and J by 4 bases, with 11 bases of the junction left unmatched. CDR3 bases: TGTGCCAGCAGTCCGAGGCCCCTTAGCGGGGGAGAGACCCAGTACTTC. Its translation is CASSPRPLSGGETQYF.

For the CDR3, the DNA is TGCAGCGTTGAAACGGGGACCTACTCCTACGAGCAGTACTTC. It specifies CSVETGTYSYEQYF. The chain is built from TRBV29-1 and TRBJ2-7; the D gene could be TRBD1 or TRBD2 (5 bases each). In germline, CDR1 is SQVTM, CDR2 ANQGSEA. The CDR3 runs 14 residues. With 2 bases removed from V and 0 bases from J, the gap between germline ends came to 11 bases.

The chain links TRBV4-1 to TRBJ1-2, with D unresolved. CDR1 and CDR2 (germline): MGHRA, YSYEKL. The CDR3 has 15 residues. Trimming cost V 0 bases and J 8 bases, with 16 bases left between them. CDR3 region: CASSQDPGGTGGYTF. In DNA, the CDR3 is TGCGCCAGCAGCCAAGATCCGGGAGGAACGGGAGGCTACACCTTC.

This clone was observed a single time. The chain links TRBV19 to TRBJ1-4, with D possibly being TRBD1 (5 bases). V lost 2 bases, J lost 1 base, and 8 bases lay in between. There are 15 residues in the CDR3. Germline CDR1 is LNHDA and CDR2 is SQIVND (reference sequence). CDR3 in DNA: TGTGCCAGTAGTATATTGGGGGTAACTAATGAAAAACTGTTTTTT. The encoded protein is CASSILGVTNEKLFF.

The rearrangement links TRBV21-1 to TRBJ1-1; the table's D call TRBD1 went unverified against the DNA. TRBV21-1 is noted as a pseudogene. The length of the CDR3 is 17 residues. Written as DNA, the CDR3 is TGTGCCAGCAGGGAAGTAGGGGACAGGTCTGATGTGGTAGAAGCTTTCTTT. Translated: CASREVGDRSDVVEAFF.

The chain couples TRBV4-1 to TRBJ2-1; D possibly corresponds to TRBD2 (6 bases). Between the trimmed V and J ends, which lost 2 bases and 6 bases, there was a span of 11 bases. The CDR3 loop spans 14 amino acids. Germline lookup yields CDR1 MGHRA and CDR2 YSYEKL. The CDR3 protein is CASSQKLGGNEQFF. CDR3 in DNA: TGCGCCAGCAGCCAAAAATTGGGGGGCAATGAGCAGTTCTTC.

This rearrangement joins TRBV19 to TRBJ1-5; TRBD1 is a possible D gene (5 bases). The V gene lost 7 bases and the J gene lost 2 bases, with 18 bases spanning the gap. The germline V gene has CDR1 LNHDA and CDR2 SQIVND (reference sequence). The CDR3 loop spans 16 amino acids. CDR3 DNA: TGTGCCAGTAAGATCTTTTTGGGGCAGCGCAATCAGCCCCAGCATTTT. Its protein product is CASKIFLGQRNQPQHF.

The chain has TRBV6-5 and TRBJ1-2; D might be TRBD1 (5 bases). The germline CDR1 and CDR2 sequences are MNHEY and SVGAGI. CDR3 length: 14 residues. V was trimmed by 6 bases and J by 8 bases, leaving 19 bases between them. This chain's CDR3 is CASSPSRGLFGYTF. In DNA form, the CDR3 reads TGTGCCAGCAGCCCCTCGAGGGGCCTTTTCGGCTACACCTTC.

The chain is built from TRBV29-1 and TRBJ1-2, with D perhaps matching TRBD1 (5 bases). The CDR3 length is 14 residues. CDR1 and CDR2 from the germline V gene are SQVTM and ANQGSEA. V was cut by 6 bases and J by 0 bases, with 14 bases left in between. The CDR3 bases are TGCAGCGTCCCTCCGCAGGGCCCTAACTATGGCTACACCTTC. Translation gives CSVPPQGPNYGYTF.

J is TRBJ2-2 and V is TRBV27; D unclear. The CDR3 covers 15 residues. CDR1 MNHEY and CDR2 SMNVEV come from the germline V gene (reference sequence). Trimming shortened V by 1 base and J by 0 bases, and 6 bases separated the two germline ends. The CDR3 here is CASSLYVTNTGELFF. In DNA form, the CDR3 reads TGTGCCAGCAGTTTATACGTAACGAACACCGGGGAGCTGTTTTTT.

This chain joins TRBV4-3 and TRBJ1-1, with D uncertain. The CDR3 extends over 13 amino acids. From germline, CDR1 is LGHNA and CDR2 YSLEER. V was shortened by 1 base and J by 5 bases, with 8 bases between the two germline ends. In DNA form, the CDR3 reads TGCGCCAGCAGCCAAGGGGAGGGTACTGAAGCTTTCTTT. Protein: CASSQGEGTEAFF.

The CDR3 here is CASSPTGPNTEAFF. As DNA, the CDR3 is TGTGCCAGCAGTCCGACAGGGCCGAACACTGAAGCTTTCTTT. The chain has TRBV6-5 and TRBJ1-1; 7 bases align to TRBD1. Trimming cost V 5 bases and J 1 base; bases outside gene matches: 4. The CDR3 extends over 14 amino acids. From germline, CDR1 is MNHEY and CDR2 SVGAGI.

This chain links TRBV7-9 with TRBJ2-7; 10 bases map to TRBD1. Germline V gene data show CDR1 as SEHNR and CDR2 as FQNEAQ (reference sequence). J lost 4 bases, V lost 3 bases, and 9 bases had no gene match. CDR3 length equals 16 residues. The CDR3 loop is CASSLTPGTGVYEQYF. In DNA, the CDR3 is TGTGCCAGCAGCTTGACACCCGGGACAGGGGTTTACGAGCAGTACTTC.